The clone carrying this T cell receptor (beta chain) has only a few counts. Its antigen is unidentified. The entry originates in a study of read filtering for tumor transcriptome and immune sequencing. On the study more broadly: R-ISS stage counts were under 10 for I, roughly 16 for II, 6 or 7 for III.

Study findings and constraints: The sorted CD138-negative fraction was a mixed bone marrow immune population, not purified T cells. IR-seq and RNA-seq agreed better without single-read clonotypes.

Every patient had bone marrow sampled while the disease was active. CDR1 is MNHNY, CDR2 SVGAGI, per germline (reference sequence). V gave up 4 bases and J gave up 7 bases, with 14 bases separating them. The CDR3 spans 14 residues. Molecular barcoded adaptors covering alpha/delta and beta/gamma chains were used on approximately 400 ng RNA. One entry per CDR3 protein, called by TCRdb with MiXCR from the reads. In the table there are around 20,000 distinct CDR3 sequences, 22% of which are singletons. The chain joins TRBV6-6 to TRBJ1-5; no firm D call. The sample was a population of CD138-negative cells sorted from bone marrow. The source is a donor at least 40 years old with multiple myeloma. For the CDR3, the DNA is TGTGCCAGCAGTTCGGCGGGTGGCCAACAGCCCCAGCATTTT. Translating gives CASSSAGGQQPQHF.